The 14 T cell receptor beta chains reported below all come from one sample, sequenced in a study of early T cells in non-severe SARS-CoV-2 infection. One entry per CDR3 protein results from TCRdb running MiXCR on the 5' RACE reads. The sample shows 100,000 to 140,000 distinct CDR3 sequences, roughly 10% of them seen only once. Sequencing input: whole blood. All receptors come from an adult who was a healthcare worker with PCR-confirmed SARS-CoV-2 infection or an uninfected control (not recorded which).

This clonotype was seen ten or more times. V usage is TRBV19 and J usage is TRBJ2-1, with 15 bases aligning to TRBD2. This CDR3 is built from 19 residues. CDR1 is LNHDA and CDR2 is SQIVND in the germline V gene (reference sequence). The V and J ends lost 5 bases and 9 bases, in that order; junction bases with no gene match: 17. CDR3 sequence reads: CASSRYAGLAGGPIGEQFF. The CDR3 DNA reads as TGTGCCAGTAGTCGTTATGCAGGACTAGCGGGAGGGCCGATCGGTGAGCAGTTCTTC. Supplemented by reference TRBV19 and TRBJ2-1, the full variable domain reads DGGITQSPKYLFRKEGQNVTLSCEQNLNHDAMYWYRQDPGQGLRLIYYSQIVNDFQKGDIAEGYSVSREKKESFPLTVTSAQKNPTAFYLCASSRYAGLAGGPIGEQFFGPGTRLTVL.

This clonotype came up a few times. The V gene is TRBV9, the J gene TRBJ1-5, with a tentative D call TRBD1 (5 bases). V was cut by 4 bases and J by 6 bases, with 14 bases left in between. In germline, CDR1 is SGDLS, CDR2 YYNGEE. CDR3 size: 14 residues. The CDR3 region is CASSPRDVPQPQHF. In DNA, the CDR3 is TGTGCCAGCAGCCCGAGGGACGTACCTCAGCCCCAGCATTTT.

Only a few counts were recorded for this clonotype. V gene TRBV3-1 combines with J gene TRBJ2-1; D call uncertain. The CDR3 runs to 12 residues. From germline, CDR1 is LGHDT and CDR2 YNNKEL (reference sequence). Trimming took 0 bases from V and 11 from J, leaving 8 bases between them. As DNA, the CDR3 is TGTGCCAGCAGCCAAGATATACTACAGCAGTTCTTC. Translated, it gives CASSQDILQQFF.

At least ten counts were recorded for this clonotype. The V call is TRBV6-2 or TRBV6-3, the J call TRBJ1-1; D ambiguous. This CDR3 region has 14 residues. CDR1 and CDR2 from the germline V gene are MNHEY and SVGEGT. Trimming removed 0 bases from V and 5 bases from J, with 10 bases in between. As DNA, the CDR3 is TGTGCCAGCAGTTACTCTGGGGTTAGGACTGAAGCTTTCTTT. This encodes CASSYSGVRTEAFF.

The chain employs TRBV15 and TRBJ2-3; no definite D call. The CDR3 length is 14 residues. V dropped 3 bases and J dropped 1 base, with 8 bases sitting between them. CDR1 is LNHNV, CDR2 YYDKDF, per germline (reference sequence). The CDR3 DNA is TGTGCCACCAGCAGCGCTAAGGGCACAGATACGCAGTATTTT. Translated: CATSSAKGTDTQYF.

The V and J genes are TRBV7-9 and TRBJ2-3, with 7 bases that match TRBD1. Trimming removed 4 bases from V and 5 bases from J; junction bases left unmatched: 9. CDR3 length equals 15 residues. Germline V gives CDR1 SEHNR, CDR2 FQNEAQ (reference sequence). The CDR3 region has the DNA TGTGCCAGCAGCTCGGGACAGCTCCAAGGAGATACGCAGTATTTT. It is translated as CASSSGQLQGDTQYF.

The chain couples TRBV6-5 to TRBJ1-1; TRBD1 matches 10 bases. V shed 4 bases, J shed 2 bases, and the junction held 7 bases outside the gene matches. The CDR3 runs 16 residues. Germline lookup yields CDR1 MNHEY and CDR2 SVGAGI. The CDR3 here is CASSSWGQGLNTEAFF. DNA of the CDR3: TGTGCCAGCAGTTCATGGGGACAGGGGTTAAACACTGAAGCTTTCTTT.

This clonotype has ten or more counts. J is TRBJ2-1 and V is TRBV9; D ambiguous. CDR3 length: 12 amino acids. V lost 4 bases, J lost 0 bases, and 2 bases lay in between. Germline lookup yields CDR1 SGDLS and CDR2 YYNGEE. The CDR3 region is CASSPSYNEQFF. The CDR3 DNA is TGTGCCAGCAGCCCCTCCTACAATGAGCAGTTCTTC.

This clonotype was recorded at least ten times. This sequence joins TRBV27 and TRBJ2-7; TRBD1 agrees at 8 bases. V lost 5 bases to trimming and J lost 0 bases; unmatched junction nucleotides: 9. The CDR3 has 16 amino acids. Per the germline V gene, CDR1 is MNHEY and CDR2 is SMNVEV (reference sequence). The CDR3 DNA reads as TGTGCCAGCAGTCCCTCCGCAGGGGGCTTCTCCTACGAGCAGTACTTC. Amino acids: CASSPSAGGFSYEQYF.

This clonotype has only a few counts. The rearrangement links TRBV30 to TRBJ1-4, with D uncertain. CDR3 length: 13 residues. Germline CDR1 GTSNPN, CDR2 SVGIG (reference sequence). The V gene lost 3 bases and the J gene lost 5 bases, with 10 bases spanning the gap. This chain's CDR3 is CAWRRGFNEKLFF. The DNA of the CDR3 is TGTGCCTGGAGACGGGGTTTCAATGAAAAACTGTTTTTT.

This clonotype was detected a few times. The V gene is TRBV10-2, the J gene TRBJ1-4; possible D gene TRBD1, 5 bases. CDR1 is WSHSY and CDR2 is SAAADI in the germline V gene. The CDR3 spans 14 residues. The ends were cut back, 5 bases at V and 7 bases at J, with 14 bases in the middle. The CDR3 spells CASSSGLRSEKLFF. The DNA for the CDR3 is TGCGCCAGCAGTTCAGGGCTCAGAAGTGAAAAACTGTTTTTT.

This clonotype was observed many times. The chain uses TRBV15 and TRBJ2-1; possible D gene TRBD2, 5 bases. Deletions cut 0 bases from V and 9 bases from J, with 15 bases between. Germline-derived CDR1 and CDR2 are LNHNV and YYDKDF (reference sequence). CDR3 size: 15 residues. The chain's CDR3 is CATSRDPGFSIEQFF. CDR3 nucleotide sequence: TGTGCCACCAGCAGAGATCCGGGGTTCAGCATTGAGCAGTTCTTC.

This clonotype was observed at least ten times. The gene calls are TRBV6-5 and TRBJ2-3; 7 nucleotides match TRBD2. CDR1 MNHEY and CDR2 SVGAGI come from the germline V gene. This CDR3 region has 19 residues. With 0 bases clipped from V and 0 bases from J, the junction kept 12 bases outside the gene matches. This CDR3 reads CASSYSRVLAGLSTDTQYF. CDR3 in DNA: TGTGCCAGCAGTTACTCCAGAGTATTAGCGGGCCTTAGCACAGATACGCAGTATTTT.

This clonotype showed up just a few times. The genes are TRBV7-8 and TRBJ2-1; D may match TRBD1 or TRBD2 (5 bases each). V gave up 5 bases and J gave up 3 bases, with 14 bases separating them. Germline V gene lookup returns CDR1 SGHVS and CDR2 FQNEAQ. The CDR3 is 15 residues long. The CDR3 DNA reads as TGTGCCAGCAGCCTCCGGGACCCGGTCTACAATGAGCAGTTCTTC. It encodes CASSLRDPVYNEQFF.